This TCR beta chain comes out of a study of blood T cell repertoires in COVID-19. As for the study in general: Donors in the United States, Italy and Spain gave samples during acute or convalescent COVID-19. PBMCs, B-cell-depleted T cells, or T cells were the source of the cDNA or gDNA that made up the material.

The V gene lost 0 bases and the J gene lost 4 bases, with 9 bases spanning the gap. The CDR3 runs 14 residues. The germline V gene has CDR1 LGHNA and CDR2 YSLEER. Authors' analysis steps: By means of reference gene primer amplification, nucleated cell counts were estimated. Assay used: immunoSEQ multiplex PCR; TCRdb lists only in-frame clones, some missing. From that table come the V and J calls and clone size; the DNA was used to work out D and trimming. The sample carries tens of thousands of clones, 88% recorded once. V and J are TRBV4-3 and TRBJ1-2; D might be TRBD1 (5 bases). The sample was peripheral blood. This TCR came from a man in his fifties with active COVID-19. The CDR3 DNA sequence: TGCGCCAGCAGCCAAGAGTCTCAGGGCTATGGCTACACCTTC. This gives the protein CASSQESQGYGYTF.